This entry lists 21 T cell receptor beta chains sequenced from one sample in a study of blood T cell repertoires in COVID-19. The assay was immunoSEQ multiplex PCR, and TCRdb's table has in-frame clones only and misses some. The sample lists around 64,000 clones, approximately 90% occurring once. Sequencing was performed on peripheral blood. The receptor set was obtained from a man aged 50 to 60 with active COVID-19.

V usage is TRBV27 and J usage is TRBJ2-1; TRBD2 matches at 7 bases. There are 16 residues in the CDR3. CDR1 is MNHEY, CDR2 SMNVEV, per germline (reference sequence). V dropped 5 bases and J dropped 0; count of bases not matched to a gene: 7. The CDR3: CASSPSGGSSYNEQFF. In nucleotides, the CDR3 is TGTGCCAGCAGTCCGTCGGGCGGGAGCTCCTACAATGAGCAGTTCTTC.

This rearrangement joins TRBV7-6 to TRBJ1-5; D not resolved. CDR3 length: 13 amino acids. CDR1 and CDR2 (germline): SGHVS, FNYEAQ. V lost 5 bases and J lost 0, with 5 bases in between. DNA of the CDR3: TGTGCCAGCAGCCCCTATAGCAATCAGCCCCAGCATTTT. It specifies CASSPYSNQPQHF.

This chain joins TRBV13 and TRBJ2-3, with 12 nucleotides matching TRBD2. Germline V gene lookup returns CDR1 PRHDT and CDR2 FYEKMQ (reference sequence). With 4 bases clipped from V and 3 bases from J, the junction kept 8 bases outside the gene matches. This CDR3 is 17 amino acids long. CDR3 in amino acids: CASSSKTGTSGTDTQYF. The CDR3 coding sequence is TGTGCCAGCAGCTCCAAGACCGGGACTAGCGGGACAGATACGCAGTATTTT.

This rearrangement joins TRBV28 to TRBJ1-2; weak D call: TRBD1 (6 bases). This CDR3 contains 14 residues. CDR1 is MDHEN, CDR2 SYDVKM, per germline. The V and J ends lost 3 bases and 8 bases respectively, with 16 bases between them. The CDR3 loop reads CASSFAGGLWGYTF. CDR3 nucleotides: TGTGCCAGCAGTTTCGCGGGGGGCTTGTGGGGCTACACCTTC.

The J gene is TRBJ2-7, the V gene TRBV30; D is undetermined. This CDR3 has 11 residues. The V gene lost 0 bases and the J gene lost 10 bases, with 10 bases spanning the gap. CDR1 and CDR2 from the germline V gene are GTSNPN and SVGIG (reference sequence). CDR3 region: CAWSVPSLQYF. The DNA of the CDR3 is TGTGCCTGGAGTGTACCCTCACTTCAGTACTTC.

This sequence joins TRBV19 and TRBJ1-5; 7 bases align to TRBD1. The V gene end was trimmed by 4 bases and the J gene end by 5 bases; junction bases not matched to a gene: 2. The CDR3 spans 13 residues. Germline CDR1 is LNHDA and CDR2 is SQIVND (reference sequence). Here the CDR3 reads CASSRQGDQPQHF. As DNA, the CDR3 is TGTGCCAGTAGTAGACAGGGAGATCAGCCCCAGCATTTT.

This chain connects TRBV7-2 to TRBJ1-1, with D uncertain. V was cut by 7 bases and J by 4 bases, with 13 bases left in between. The germline V gene encodes CDR1 SGHTA and CDR2 FQGNSA. The CDR3 contains 13 residues. The DNA for the CDR3 is TGTGCCAGCACCATACAGACGGCCACTGAAGCTTTCTTT. Amino acid sequence: CASTIQTATEAFF.

V gene TRBV7-2 combines with J gene TRBJ2-7; 9 bases map to TRBD2. This CDR3 region has 15 residues. The trim removed 5 bases at V and 4 bases at J, leaving 9 bases unmatched. CDR1 is SGHTA and CDR2 is FQGNSA in the germline V gene. The CDR3 coding sequence is TGTGCCAGCAGCCCCGGGATAGCGGGGGTTTACGAGCAGTACTTC. Translation: CASSPGIAGVYEQYF. Drawing the rest from reference TRBV7-2 and TRBJ2-7, the complete variable domain is GAGVSQSPSNKVTEKGKDVELRCDPISGHTALYWYRQSLGQGLEFLIYFQGNSAPDKSGLPSDRFSAERTGGSVSTLTIQRTQQEDSAVYLCASSPGIAGVYEQYFGPGTRLTVT.

The chain recombines TRBV6-5 with TRBJ2-7, with D unresolved. This CDR3 region has 15 residues. CDR1 MNHEY and CDR2 SVGAGI come from the germline V gene. Deletions cut 6 bases from V and 2 bases from J, with 17 bases between. The CDR3 reads CASRKPSAAAYEQYF. DNA for the CDR3: TGTGCCAGCAGAAAGCCCTCCGCGGCAGCCTACGAGCAGTACTTC.

The chain carries TRBV21-1 and TRBJ2-5; the DNA was not used to check the table's D call, TRBD2. TRBV21-1 is annotated as a pseudogene. The CDR3 is 15 residues long. The CDR3 protein is CASSKVGGERETQYF. The CDR3, as DNA: TGTGCCAGCAGCAAAGTTGGGGGGGAGCGGGAGACCCAGTACTTC.

This clone was seen a single time. A read error may produce the germline difference seen at one junction end. The chain is built from TRBV10-3 and TRBJ2-5, with 7 positions matching TRBD1. CDR3 length: 12 residues. Germline V CDR1 and CDR2: ENHRY, SYGVKD. In DNA, the CDR3 is TGTGCCACCGAGGATCTAATGGGACAGCCCGACTTC. This sequence encodes CATEDLMGQPDF.

This clone was found once. The rearrangement joins TRBV5-4 to TRBJ2-1; 9 bases are a match to TRBD2. The CDR3 loop spans 14 amino acids. V lost 4 bases to trimming and J lost 5 bases; unmatched junction nucleotides: 4. Germline assignment: CDR1 SGHNT and CDR2 YYREEE (reference sequence). CDR3 amino acids: CASSAGLANNEQFF. CDR3 DNA: TGTGCCAGCAGCGCCGGACTAGCGAACAATGAGCAGTTCTTC.

The chain is built from TRBV7-8 and TRBJ2-7; 7 bases match TRBD2. This CDR3 region has 15 residues. V trimming: 5 bases; J trimming: 1 base; junction bases outside the gene matches: 8. Germline-derived CDR1 and CDR2 are SGHVS and FQNEAQ. CDR3 in amino acids: CASSLSVGRSYEQYF. The CDR3 DNA follows: TGTGCCAGCAGCCTCAGCGTCGGGAGGTCCTACGAGCAGTACTTC.

The rearrangement joins TRBV5-1 to TRBJ2-3; 7 bases are shared with TRBD2. Germline V lookup: CDR1 SGHRS, CDR2 YFSETQ. CDR3 length equals 16 residues. The ends lost 4 bases at V and 0 bases at J; junction bases unmatched: 8. CDR3 protein: CASSPRQGGSTDTQYF. CDR3 coding DNA: TGCGCCAGCAGCCCCCGGCAGGGAGGGAGCACAGATACGCAGTATTTT.

The chain couples TRBV5-1 to TRBJ2-3, with 7 bases fitting TRBD2. The CDR3 is 17 amino acids. J gave up 2 bases and V 7 bases, and 16 bases lay outside the gene matches. CDR1 and CDR2 from the germline V gene are SGHRS and YFSETQ. CDR3 coding DNA: TGCGCCAGCTCAACAAGCGGCGGGAGCGGGGACACAGATACGCAGTATTTT. This gives the protein CASSTSGGSGDTDTQYF.

This clone was seen only once. The chain carries TRBV30 and TRBJ2-2, with 10 bases lining up with TRBD2. V lost 4 bases, J lost 2 bases, and 4 bases stayed unmatched. CDR1 is GTSNPN, CDR2 SVGIG, per germline (reference sequence). The CDR3 spans 15 residues. The CDR3 bases are TGTGCCTGGACCGGGACTAGCGAAAACACCGGGGAGCTGTTTTTT. Encoded protein: CAWTGTSENTGELFF.

Note on this clone: The germline gene is not matched at one end of the junction; a read error may be the cause. V gene TRBV5-1 combines with J gene TRBJ2-3; 10 bases line up with TRBD2. Germline V CDR1 and CDR2: SGHRS, YFSETQ. The CDR3 sequence is 14 residues long. The CDR3 nucleotides read TGCGCCAGCAGCTGGACTAGCGGCACAGATACACAGTATTTT. Translated: CASSWTSGTDTQYF. Full variable domain (outside the CDR3, taken from reference TRBV5-1 and TRBJ2-3): KAGVTQTPRYLIKTRGQQVTLSCSPISGHRSVSWYQQTPGQGLQFLFEYFSETQRNKGNFPGRFSGRQFSNSRSEMNVSTLELGDSALYLCASSWTSGTDTQYFGPGTRLTVL.

The gene calls are TRBV7-8 and TRBJ2-7; 10 nucleotides align to TRBD2. J lost 6 bases, V lost 1 base, and 15 bases had no gene match. Looked up from germline, CDR1 is SGHVS and CDR2 is FQNEAQ. The CDR3 length is 18 residues. The CDR3 DNA reads as TGTGCCAGCAGCTTAGGGGCTAGCGGGGGCGGGACACTCTCCGAGCAGTACTTC. Translated: CASSLGASGGGTLSEQYF.

Turning to this clone: The junction does not match germline at one end; this may be a read error. V gene TRBV5-1 combines with J gene TRBJ2-5, with D unresolved. Germline CDR1 reads SGHRS; CDR2 reads YFSETQ. The CDR3 runs to 12 residues. The CDR3 protein is CASSLLGLGRNF. The DNA of the CDR3 is TGCGCCAGCAGCTTGCTAGGCCTTGGCCGAAACTTC.

A single count supports this clone. The chain recombines TRBV5-1 with TRBJ2-3, with D possibly matching TRBD2 (5 bases). The CDR3 sequence is 13 residues long. Trimming stripped 1 base from V and 5 bases from J, with 8 bases between. Germline lookup yields CDR1 SGHRS and CDR2 YFSETQ. The CDR3 here is CASSLPGEDTQYF. In nucleotides, the CDR3 is TGCGCCAGCAGCTTGCCCGGGGAAGATACGCAGTATTTT. The whole variable domain, filled in from reference TRBV5-1 and TRBJ2-3, reads KAGVTQTPRYLIKTRGQQVTLSCSPISGHRSVSWYQQTPGQGLQFLFEYFSETQRNKGNFPGRFSGRQFSNSRSEMNVSTLELGDSALYLCASSLPGEDTQYFGPGTRLTVL.

This chain uses TRBV5-5 with TRBJ1-2; TRBD1 matches 8 bases. The ends lost 3 bases at V and 8 bases at J; junction bases unmatched: 12. Germline V CDR1 and CDR2: SGHKS, YYEKEE (reference sequence). This CDR3 region has 15 residues. CDR3 in DNA: TGTGCCAGCAGCTCCTCACCGGGACAGGAAGGGGGCTACACCTTC. Amino acid sequence: CASSSSPGQEGGYTF.